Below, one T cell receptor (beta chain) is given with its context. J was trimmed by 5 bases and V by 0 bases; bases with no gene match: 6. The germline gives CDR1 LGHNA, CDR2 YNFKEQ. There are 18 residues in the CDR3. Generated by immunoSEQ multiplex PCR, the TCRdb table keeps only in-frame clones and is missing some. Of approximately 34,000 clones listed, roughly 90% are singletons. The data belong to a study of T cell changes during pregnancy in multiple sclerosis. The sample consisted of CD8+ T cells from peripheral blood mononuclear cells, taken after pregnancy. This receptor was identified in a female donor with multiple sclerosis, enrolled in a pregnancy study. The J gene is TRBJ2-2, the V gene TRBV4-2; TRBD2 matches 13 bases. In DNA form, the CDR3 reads TGTGCCAGCAGCCAAGAACTAGCGGGGGGGCCGGAAACCGGGGAGCTGTTTTTT. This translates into CASSQELAGGPETGELFF.